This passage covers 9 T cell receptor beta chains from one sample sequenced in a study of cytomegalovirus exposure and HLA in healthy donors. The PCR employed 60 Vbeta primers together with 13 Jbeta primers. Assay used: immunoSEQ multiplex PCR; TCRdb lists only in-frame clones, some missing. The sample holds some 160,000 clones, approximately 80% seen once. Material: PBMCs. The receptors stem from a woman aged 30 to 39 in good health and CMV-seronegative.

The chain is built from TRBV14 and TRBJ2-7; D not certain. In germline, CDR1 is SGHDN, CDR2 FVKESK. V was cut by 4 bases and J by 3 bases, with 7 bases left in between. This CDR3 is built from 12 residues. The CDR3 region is CASSLQLYEQYF. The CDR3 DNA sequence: TGTGCCAGCAGCCTACAGCTCTACGAGCAGTACTTC. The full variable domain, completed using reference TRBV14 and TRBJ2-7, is EAGVTQFPSHSVIEKGQTVTLRCDPISGHDNLYWYRRVMGKEIKFLLHFVKESKQDESGMPNNRFLAERTGGTYSTLKVQPAELEDSGVYFCASSLQLYEQYFGPGTRLTVT.

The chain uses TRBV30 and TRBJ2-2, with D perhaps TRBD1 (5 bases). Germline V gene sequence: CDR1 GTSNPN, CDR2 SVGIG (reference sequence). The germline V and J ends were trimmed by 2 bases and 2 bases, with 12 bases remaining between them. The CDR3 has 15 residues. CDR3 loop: CAWSTLRTNTGELFF. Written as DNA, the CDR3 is TGTGCCTGGAGTACCCTCAGGACAAACACCGGGGAGCTGTTTTTT. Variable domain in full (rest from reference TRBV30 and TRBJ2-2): SQTIHQWPATLVQPVGSPLSLECTVEGTSNPNLYWYRQAAGRGLQLLFYSVGIGQISSEVPQNLSASRPQDRQFILSSKKLLLSDSGFYLCAWSTLRTNTGELFFGEGSRLTVL.

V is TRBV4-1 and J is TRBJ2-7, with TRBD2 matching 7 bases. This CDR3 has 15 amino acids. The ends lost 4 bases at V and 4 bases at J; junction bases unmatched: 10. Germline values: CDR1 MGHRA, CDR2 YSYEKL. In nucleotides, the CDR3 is TGCGCCAGCAGCCTCATGGCGCTAGCGGCATACGAGCAGTACTTC. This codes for CASSLMALAAYEQYF.

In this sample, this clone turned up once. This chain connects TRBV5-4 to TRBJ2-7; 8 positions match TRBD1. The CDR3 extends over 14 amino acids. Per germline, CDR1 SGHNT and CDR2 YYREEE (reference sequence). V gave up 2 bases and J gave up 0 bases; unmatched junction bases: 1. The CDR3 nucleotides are TGTGCCAGCAGCTTCACAGGGGGCTCCTACGAGCAGTACTTC. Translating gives CASSFTGGSYEQYF.

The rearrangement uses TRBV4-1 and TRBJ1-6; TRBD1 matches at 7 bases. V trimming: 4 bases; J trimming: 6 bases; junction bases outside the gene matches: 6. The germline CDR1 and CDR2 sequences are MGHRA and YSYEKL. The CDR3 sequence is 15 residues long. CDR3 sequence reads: CASSPYRDSNSPLHF. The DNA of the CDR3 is TGCGCCAGCAGCCCATACCGGGACAGTAATTCACCCCTCCACTTT.

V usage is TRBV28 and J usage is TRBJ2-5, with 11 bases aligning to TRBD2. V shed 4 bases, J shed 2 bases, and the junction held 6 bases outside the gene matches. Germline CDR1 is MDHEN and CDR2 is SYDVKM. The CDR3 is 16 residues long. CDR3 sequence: CASSSGLAGAQETQYF. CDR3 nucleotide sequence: TGTGCCAGCAGTTCAGGACTAGCGGGCGCTCAAGAGACCCAGTACTTC. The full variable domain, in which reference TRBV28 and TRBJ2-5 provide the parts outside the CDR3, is DVKVTQSSRYLVKRTGEKVFLECVQDMDHENMFWYRQDPGLGLRLIYFSYDVKMKEKGDIPEGYSVSREKKERFSLILESASTNQTSMYLCASSSGLAGAQETQYFGPGTRLLVL.

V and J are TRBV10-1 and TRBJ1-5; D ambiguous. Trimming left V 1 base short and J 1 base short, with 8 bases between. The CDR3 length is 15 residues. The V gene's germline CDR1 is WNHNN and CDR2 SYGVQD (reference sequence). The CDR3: CASSELDNSNQPQHF. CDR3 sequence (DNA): TGCGCCAGCAGTGAGTTAGATAACAGCAATCAGCCCCAGCATTTT.

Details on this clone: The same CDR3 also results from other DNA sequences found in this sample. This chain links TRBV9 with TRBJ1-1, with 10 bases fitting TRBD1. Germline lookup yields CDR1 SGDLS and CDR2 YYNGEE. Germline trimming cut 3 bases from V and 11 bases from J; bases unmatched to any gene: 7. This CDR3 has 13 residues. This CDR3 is CASSGGQGGGAFF. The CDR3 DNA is TGTGCCAGCAGCGGTGGACAGGGGGGTGGGGCTTTCTTT. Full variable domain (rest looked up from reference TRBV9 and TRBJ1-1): DSGVTQTPKHLITATGQRVTLRCSPRSGDLSVYWYQQSLDQGLQFLIQYYNGEERAKGNILERFSAQQFPDLHSELNLSSLELGDSALYFCASSGGQGGGAFFGQGTRLTVV.

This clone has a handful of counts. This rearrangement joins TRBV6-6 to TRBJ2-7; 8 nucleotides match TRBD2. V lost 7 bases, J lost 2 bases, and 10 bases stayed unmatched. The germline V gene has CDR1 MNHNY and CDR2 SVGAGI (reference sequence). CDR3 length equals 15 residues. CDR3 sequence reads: CASTDWAGGAYEQYF. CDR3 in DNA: TGTGCCAGCACTGACTGGGCGGGAGGTGCCTACGAGCAGTACTTC.